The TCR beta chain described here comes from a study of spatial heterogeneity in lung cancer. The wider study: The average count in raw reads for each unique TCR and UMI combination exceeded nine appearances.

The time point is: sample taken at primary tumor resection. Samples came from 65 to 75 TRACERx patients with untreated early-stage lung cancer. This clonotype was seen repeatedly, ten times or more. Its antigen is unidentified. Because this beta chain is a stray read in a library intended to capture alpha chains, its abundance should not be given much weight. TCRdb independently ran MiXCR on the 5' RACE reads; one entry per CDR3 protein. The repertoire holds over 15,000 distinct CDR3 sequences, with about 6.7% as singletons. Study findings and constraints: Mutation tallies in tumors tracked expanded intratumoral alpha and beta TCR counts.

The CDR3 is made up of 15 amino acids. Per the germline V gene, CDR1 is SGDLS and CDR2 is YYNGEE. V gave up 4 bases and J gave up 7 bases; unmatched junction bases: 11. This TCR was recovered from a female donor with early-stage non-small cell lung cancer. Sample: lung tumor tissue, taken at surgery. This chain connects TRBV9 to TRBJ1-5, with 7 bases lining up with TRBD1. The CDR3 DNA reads TGTGCCAGCAGCCCCCAGGGGGGCGGACAGCAGCCCCAGCATTTT. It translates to CASSPQGGGQQPQHF.